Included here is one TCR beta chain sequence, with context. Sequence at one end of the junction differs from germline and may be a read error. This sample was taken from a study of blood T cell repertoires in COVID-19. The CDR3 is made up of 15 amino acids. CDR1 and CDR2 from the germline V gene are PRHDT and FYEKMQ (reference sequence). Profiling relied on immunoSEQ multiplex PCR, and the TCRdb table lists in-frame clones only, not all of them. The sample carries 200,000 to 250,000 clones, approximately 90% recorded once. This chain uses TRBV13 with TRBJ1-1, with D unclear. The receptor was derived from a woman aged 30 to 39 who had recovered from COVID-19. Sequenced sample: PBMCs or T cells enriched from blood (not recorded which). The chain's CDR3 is CASSVGRGRGTEAFF. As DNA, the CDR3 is TGTGCCAGCAGCGTAGGGAGAGGGCGGGGTACTGAAGCTTTCTTT.